These 17 T cell receptor beta chains originate from one sample sequenced in a study of blood T cell repertoires in COVID-19. Measured with immunoSEQ multiplex PCR; TCRdb has only the in-frame clones, and not every one. The repertoire has around 320,000 clones, over 85% of them found once; the top ten carry around 10%. The source material was peripheral blood. These receptors were collected from a woman in her 30s with COVID-19, enrolled during active disease.

The chain combines TRBV5-1 with TRBJ2-5; 13 bases fit TRBD2. This CDR3 region has 16 residues. Germline CDR1 SGHRS, CDR2 YFSETQ. Trimming cost V 4 bases and J 4 bases; bases outside gene matches: 7. CDR3 sequence (DNA): TGCGCCAGCAGCGACGGGACTAGCGGGGAGGGAGAGACCCAGTACTTC. Protein sequence: CASSDGTSGEGETQYF.

V is TRBV6-5 and J is TRBJ2-7; D unresolved. Trimming left V 5 bases short and J 2 bases short, with 7 bases between. CDR1 is MNHEY and CDR2 is SVGAGI in the germline V gene. This CDR3 comprises 12 residues. For the CDR3, the DNA is TGTGCCAGCAGTCATACTACCTACGAGCAGTACTTC. Amino acid sequence: CASSHTTYEQYF.

The chain is built from TRBV12-3 or TRBV12-4 and TRBJ2-7; 7 nucleotides match TRBD1. V lost 8 bases and J lost 9; bases outside the gene matches: 10. This CDR3 comprises 12 residues. This CDR3 is CASCNRGYGQYF. The CDR3 nucleotides read TGTGCCAGCTGTAACAGGGGTTATGGGCAGTACTTC.

V usage is TRBV19 and J usage is TRBJ2-3; no firm D call. The CDR3 extends over 14 amino acids. Between the trimmed V and J ends, which lost 5 bases and 4 bases, there was a span of 13 bases. CDR1 and CDR2 from the germline V gene are LNHDA and SQIVND (reference sequence). CDR3 bases: TGTGCCAGTAGTCTAACCCTCTTTCCAGATACGCAGTATTTT. Translating gives CASSLTLFPDTQYF.

The chain links TRBV7-9 to TRBJ2-3; 12 bases align to TRBD2. Germline CDR1 reads SEHNR; CDR2 reads FQNEAQ (reference sequence). CDR3 length: 15 residues. Trimming removed 5 bases from V and 5 bases from J; junction bases left unmatched: 5. The CDR3 region has the DNA TGTGCCAGCAGCCTTCTAGCGGGGGGGATAGATACGCAGTATTTT. Encoded protein: CASSLLAGGIDTQYF.

V gene TRBV6-2 or TRBV6-3 combines with J gene TRBJ2-7, with 13 bases fitting TRBD2. V shed 5 bases, J shed 6 bases, and the junction held 7 bases outside the gene matches. This CDR3 has 15 amino acids. Germline CDR1 reads MNHEY; CDR2 reads SVGEGT. The CDR3 region is CASSKTSGGQGEQYF. The CDR3 nucleotides are TGTGCCAGCAGTAAGACTAGCGGGGGGCAAGGCGAGCAGTACTTC.

J is TRBJ1-6 and V is TRBV6-5; 9 bases are shared with TRBD1. This CDR3 has 13 residues. V trimming: 8 bases; J trimming: 10 bases; junction bases outside the gene matches: 6. Germline V gene lookup returns CDR1 MNHEY and CDR2 SVGAGI. CDR3 amino acids: CASSGQGKSPLHF. For the CDR3, the DNA is TGTGCCAGCTCTGGACAGGGGAAATCACCCCTCCACTTT.

This rearrangement joins TRBV5-6 to TRBJ2-1; 9 bases line up with TRBD1. CDR1 SGHDT and CDR2 YYEEEE come from the germline V gene. V was clipped by 0 bases and J by 5 bases; unmatched bases: 6. The CDR3 extends over 16 amino acids. CDR3 amino acids: CASSLGGQGSNNEQFF. In DNA form, the CDR3 reads TGTGCCAGCAGCTTGGGGGGACAGGGCTCTAACAATGAGCAGTTCTTC. The full variable domain, rest sourced from reference TRBV5-6 and TRBJ2-1, is DAGVTQSPTHLIKTRGQQVTLRCSPKSGHDTVSWYQQALGQGPQFIFQYYEEEERQRGNFPDRFSGHQFPNYSSELNVNALLLGDSALYLCASSLGGQGSNNEQFFGPGTRLTVL.

The chain links TRBV14 to TRBJ2-3; D may be TRBD1 (5 bases). This CDR3 comprises 18 residues. Trimming took off 3 bases at V and 3 bases at J, with 22 bases between the two ends. Germline CDR1 is SGHDN and CDR2 is FVKESK. The CDR3 sequence is CASSQDTSEGAWTDTQYF. The CDR3 region has the DNA TGTGCCAGCAGCCAGGATACTTCGGAAGGGGCTTGGACAGATACGCAGTATTTT.

The chain combines TRBV3-1 (or the pseudogene TRBV3-2) with TRBJ2-7; D is ambiguous. This CDR3 has 11 amino acids. The germline V gene encodes CDR1 LGHDT and CDR2 YNNKEL (reference sequence). V was pared by 6 bases and J by 4 bases, with 7 bases between. This CDR3 reads CASRSSYEQYF. CDR3 coding DNA: TGTGCCAGCAGGTCTAGTTACGAGCAGTACTTC.

The genes are TRBV6-5 and TRBJ2-3; 8 bases match TRBD2. The length of the CDR3 is 14 residues. After removal of 7 bases from V and 7 bases from J, the junction contained 10 bases not matched to a gene. Germline CDR1 is MNHEY and CDR2 is SVGAGI. As DNA, the CDR3 is TGTGCCAGCAAGGGCCCGGGGGGGTCACATACGCAGTATTTT. Residues: CASKGPGGSHTQYF.

This clone was detected only once. The rearrangement uses TRBV27 and TRBJ1-2; 8 nucleotides align to TRBD1. Germline CDR1 and CDR2: MNHEY and SMNVEV (reference sequence). V was clipped by 7 bases and J by 5 bases; unmatched bases: 6. The CDR3 is made up of 13 amino acids. The chain's CDR3 is CASMFTGGYGYTF. CDR3 in DNA: TGTGCCAGCATGTTTACAGGGGGTTATGGCTACACCTTC.

The V call is TRBV5-1, the J call TRBJ2-7; 7 positions match TRBD1. CDR3 length: 12 amino acids. The trim removed 4 bases at V and 3 bases at J, leaving 1 base unmatched. The germline V gene has CDR1 SGHRS and CDR2 YFSETQ. CDR3 amino acids: CASSGDSYEQYF. The CDR3 DNA follows: TGCGCCAGCAGCGGGGACAGCTACGAGCAGTACTTC.

This chain connects TRBV5-1 to TRBJ1-1; perhaps TRBD1 as D (5 bases). Germline V CDR1 and CDR2: SGHRS, YFSETQ. Trimming took 6 bases from V and 6 from J, leaving 18 bases between them. This CDR3 spans 14 amino acids. The CDR3 reads CASTLFSGQAEAFF. The CDR3 nucleotides read TGCGCCAGCACCTTATTTTCCGGACAAGCTGAAGCTTTCTTT.

The chain recombines TRBV6-2 or TRBV6-3 with TRBJ2-1, with TRBD2 matching over 12 bases. Germline loops: CDR1 MNHEY, CDR2 SVGEGT. The CDR3 extends over 15 amino acids. After removal of 3 bases from V and 6 bases from J, the junction contained 3 bases not matched to a gene. The chain's CDR3 is CASSYQLAGGNEQFF. CDR3 coding DNA: TGTGCCAGCAGTTATCAACTAGCGGGGGGCAATGAGCAGTTCTTC.

The gene calls are TRBV5-1 and TRBJ2-7; TRBD1 agrees at 9 bases. V was clipped by 3 bases and J by 4 bases; unmatched bases: 5. CDR1 SGHRS and CDR2 YFSETQ come from the germline V gene. The CDR3 length is 14 residues. CDR3 sequence: CASSYMDRGYEQYF. Written as DNA, the CDR3 is TGCGCCAGCAGCTACATGGACAGGGGTTACGAGCAGTACTTC.

The V call is TRBV20-1, the J call TRBJ2-7; 8 positions match TRBD2. V dropped 3 bases and J dropped 7; count of bases not matched to a gene: 11. From germline, CDR1 is DFQATT and CDR2 SNEGSKA (reference sequence). The CDR3 totals 14 residues. This chain's CDR3 is CSASRGGSGEEQYF. CDR3 coding DNA: TGCAGTGCTAGTCGGGGAGGTAGCGGGGAAGAGCAGTACTTC.